This T cell receptor (beta chain) came from a study of neurological immune-mediated disorders. About the study: Of the multiple sclerosis patients, 34 in total, roughly 31 were relapsing-remitting and 3 were secondary progressive.

V was cut by 5 bases and J by 1 base, with 14 bases left in between. This CDR3 contains 16 residues. Germline CDR1 reads LGHDT; CDR2 reads YNNKEL (reference sequence). Study-wide results and limits: There were no CDR3 amino acid sequences shared by expanded clones across subjects, a result suggesting private repertoires in all groups. Neither clinical nor MRI features were associated with the multiple sclerosis repertoire cluster.

With 10-nucleotide random UMIs included, cDNA was synthesized by 5'RACE. MiXCR, run by TCRdb on the 5' RACE reads, gives a single entry per CDR3 protein. The data contain roughly 100,000 distinct CDR3 sequences, 3% to 4.5% of them seen just once; the ten biggest clones take up 5% to 6.5%. The sample holds many counts of this clonotype. Its target is not known. V usage is TRBV3-1 and J usage is TRBJ2-2, with D unresolved. Sequencing was carried out using PBMCs. This TCR was recovered from a woman aged 18 to 35 with multiple sclerosis. The CDR3 DNA sequence: TGTGCCAGCAGCTCATTCGGCGGAAAGAACACCGGGGAGCTGTTTTTT. Translating it yields CASSSFGGKNTGELFF. Supplemented by reference TRBV3-1 and TRBJ2-2, the full variable domain reads DTAVSQTPKYLVTQMGNDKSIKCEQNLGHDTMYWYKQDSKKFLKIMFSYNNKELIINETVPNRFSPKSPDKAHLNLHINSLELGDSAVYFCASSSFGGKNTGELFFGEGSRLTVL.